This note documents a single T cell receptor beta chain sequence. Its cognate antigen is unknown. Repertoires were generated with immunoSEQ multiplex PCR, while TCRdb's copy carries only in-frame clones and drops some. The table includes 62,000 or so clones, about four fifths detected once. This record comes from a study of OX40 agonist ivuxolimab in advanced cancers. Study at large: People who had prior anti-PD-1, anti-PD-L1 or anti-CTLA-4 therapy could take part, and approximately 44% had some. Whole-study findings and limits: No determination was made of the antigen specificity of the expanded peripheral T cells. The study found that CD8+ T cells averaged more expanded clones than CD4+.

Cycle 7 day 1, cycle 4 day 1, and baseline were the timepoints at which blood was sampled. This CDR3 has 12 residues. Germline V lookup: CDR1 SQVTM, CDR2 ANQGSEA. The rearrangement joins TRBV29-1 to TRBJ2-5, with D possibly being TRBD1 (6 bases). TRBJ2-7 explains the end of the DNA better; the J call may be wrong. The TCR originated in an adult with an advanced solid tumor such as melanoma, head and neck, liver or kidney cancer. This material consisted of CD4+ or CD8+ T cells sorted from blood, taken in a trial of the OX40 agonist ivuxolimab. CDR3 in DNA: TGCAGCGTTCGGGACAACTCCTACGAGCAGTACTTC. It translates to CSVRDNSYEQYF.